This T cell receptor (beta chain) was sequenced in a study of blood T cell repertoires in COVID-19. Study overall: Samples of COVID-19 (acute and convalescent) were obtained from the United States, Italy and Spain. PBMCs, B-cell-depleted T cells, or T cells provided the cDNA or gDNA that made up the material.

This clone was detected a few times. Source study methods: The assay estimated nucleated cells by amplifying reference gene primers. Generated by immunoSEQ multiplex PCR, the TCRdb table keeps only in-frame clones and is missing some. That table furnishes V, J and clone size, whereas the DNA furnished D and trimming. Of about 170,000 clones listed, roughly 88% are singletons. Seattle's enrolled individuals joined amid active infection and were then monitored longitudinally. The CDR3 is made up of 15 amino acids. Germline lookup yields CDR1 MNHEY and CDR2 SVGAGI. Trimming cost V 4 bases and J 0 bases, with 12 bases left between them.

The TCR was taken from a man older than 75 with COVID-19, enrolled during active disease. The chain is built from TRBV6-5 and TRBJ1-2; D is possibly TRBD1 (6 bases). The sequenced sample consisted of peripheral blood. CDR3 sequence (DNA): TGTGCCAGCAGTTCTCCCGACAGGACTAACTATGGCTACACCTTC. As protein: CASSSPDRTNYGYTF.